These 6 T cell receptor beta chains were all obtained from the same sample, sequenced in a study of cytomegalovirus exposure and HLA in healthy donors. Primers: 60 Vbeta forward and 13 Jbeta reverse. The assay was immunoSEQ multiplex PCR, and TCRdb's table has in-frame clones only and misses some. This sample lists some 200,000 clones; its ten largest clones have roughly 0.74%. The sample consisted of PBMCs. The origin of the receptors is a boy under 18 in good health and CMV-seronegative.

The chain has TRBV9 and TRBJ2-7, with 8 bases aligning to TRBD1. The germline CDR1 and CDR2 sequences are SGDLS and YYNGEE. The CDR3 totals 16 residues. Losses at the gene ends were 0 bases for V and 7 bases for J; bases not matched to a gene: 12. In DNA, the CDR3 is TGTGCCAGCAGCGTAGTTGGAGGGACAGGTTTGTCGGAGCAGTACTTC. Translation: CASSVVGGTGLSEQYF.

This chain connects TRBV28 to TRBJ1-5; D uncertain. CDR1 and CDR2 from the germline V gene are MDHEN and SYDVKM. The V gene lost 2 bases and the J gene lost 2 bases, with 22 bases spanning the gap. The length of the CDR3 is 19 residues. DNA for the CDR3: TGTGCCAGCAGTTTACTGGTCAAGGGAGTGGGATTTGGCAATCAGCCCCAGCATTTT. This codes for CASSLLVKGVGFGNQPQHF.

The CDR3 DNA follows: TGTGCTAGTGGTTTGACCAGTACAGCTGGTGGCTACACCTTC. This gives the protein CASGLTSTAGGYTF. J is TRBJ1-2 and V is TRBV12-5; D is uncertain. Germline V gene lookup returns CDR1 LGHNT and CDR2 FRNRAP. The CDR3 sequence is 14 residues long. V was pared by 2 bases and J by 7 bases, with 14 bases between.

The CDR3 nucleotides are TGCGCCAGCAGCCTCTGGGGGCAAGCCCTGGCGACTAATGAAAAACTGTTTTTT. Its translation: CASSLWGQALATNEKLFF. The chain joins TRBV5-1 to TRBJ1-4; D may be TRBD1 (6 bases). The CDR3 has 18 residues. V lost 4 bases, J lost 2 bases, and 21 bases lay in between. Germline loops: CDR1 SGHRS, CDR2 YFSETQ.

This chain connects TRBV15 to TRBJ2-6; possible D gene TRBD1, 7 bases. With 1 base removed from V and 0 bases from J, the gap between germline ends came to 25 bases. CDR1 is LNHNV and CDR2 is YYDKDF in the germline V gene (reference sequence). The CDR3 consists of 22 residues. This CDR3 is CATSRVYPGQGGLLSGANVLTF. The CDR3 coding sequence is TGTGCCACCAGCAGAGTTTACCCTGGGCAGGGGGGTTTACTCTCTGGGGCCAACGTCCTGACTTTC.

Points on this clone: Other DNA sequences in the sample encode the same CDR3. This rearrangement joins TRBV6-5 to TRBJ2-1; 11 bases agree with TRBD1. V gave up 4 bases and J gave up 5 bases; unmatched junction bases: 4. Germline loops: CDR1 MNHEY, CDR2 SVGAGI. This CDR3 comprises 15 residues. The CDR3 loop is CASSLGQGGHNEQFF. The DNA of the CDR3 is TGTGCCAGCAGTTTGGGACAGGGGGGGCACAATGAGCAGTTCTTC.